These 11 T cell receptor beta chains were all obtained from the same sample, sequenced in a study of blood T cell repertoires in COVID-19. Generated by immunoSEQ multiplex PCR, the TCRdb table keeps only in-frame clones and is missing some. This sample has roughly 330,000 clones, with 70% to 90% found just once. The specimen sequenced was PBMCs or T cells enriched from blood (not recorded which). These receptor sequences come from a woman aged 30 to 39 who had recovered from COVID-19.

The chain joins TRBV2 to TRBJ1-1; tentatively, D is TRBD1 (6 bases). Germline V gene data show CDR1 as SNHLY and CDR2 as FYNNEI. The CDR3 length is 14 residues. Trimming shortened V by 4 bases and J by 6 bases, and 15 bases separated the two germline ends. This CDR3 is CASSVGRGRAEAFF. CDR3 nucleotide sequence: TGTGCCAGCAGTGTTGGCAGGGGTAGGGCTGAAGCTTTCTTT. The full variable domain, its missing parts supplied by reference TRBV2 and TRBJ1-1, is EPEVTQTPSHQVTQMGQEVILRCVPISNHLYFYWYRQILGQKVEFLVSFYNNEISEKSEIFDDQFSVERPDGSNFTLKIRSTKLEDSAMYFCASSVGRGRAEAFFGQGTRLTVV.

CDR3 residues: CASSLSGSSPNTEAFF. The CDR3, as DNA: TGCGCCAGCAGCTTGAGCGGCAGCTCCCCGAACACTGAAGCTTTCTTT. The rearrangement joins TRBV5-1 to TRBJ1-1; D unclear. Per germline, CDR1 SGHRS and CDR2 YFSETQ. This CDR3 has 16 residues. The V gene lost 1 base and the J gene lost 1 base, with 14 bases spanning the gap. Filled out from reference TRBV5-1 and TRBJ1-1, the complete variable domain reads KAGVTQTPRYLIKTRGQQVTLSCSPISGHRSVSWYQQTPGQGLQFLFEYFSETQRNKGNFPGRFSGRQFSNSRSEMNVSTLELGDSALYLCASSLSGSSPNTEAFFGQGTRLTVV.

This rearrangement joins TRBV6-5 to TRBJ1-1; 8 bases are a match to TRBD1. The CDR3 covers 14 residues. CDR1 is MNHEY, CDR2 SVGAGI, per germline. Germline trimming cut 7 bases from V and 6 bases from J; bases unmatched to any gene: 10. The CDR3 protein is CASNRPGQGAEAFF. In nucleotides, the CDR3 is TGTGCCAGCAACAGACCCGGACAGGGCGCTGAAGCTTTCTTT.

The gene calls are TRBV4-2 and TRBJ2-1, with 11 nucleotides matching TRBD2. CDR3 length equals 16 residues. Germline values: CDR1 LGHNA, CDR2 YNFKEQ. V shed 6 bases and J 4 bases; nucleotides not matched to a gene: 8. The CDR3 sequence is CASSRSGGAPYNEQFF. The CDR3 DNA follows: TGTGCCAGCAGTCGTAGCGGGGGGGCTCCTTACAATGAGCAGTTCTTC.

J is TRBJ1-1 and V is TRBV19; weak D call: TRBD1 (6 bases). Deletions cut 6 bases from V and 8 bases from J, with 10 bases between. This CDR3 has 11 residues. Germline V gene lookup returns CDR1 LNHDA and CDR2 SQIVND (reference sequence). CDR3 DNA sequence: TGTGCCAGTAGGACCACAGGGGAAGCTTTCTTT. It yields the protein CASRTTGEAFF.

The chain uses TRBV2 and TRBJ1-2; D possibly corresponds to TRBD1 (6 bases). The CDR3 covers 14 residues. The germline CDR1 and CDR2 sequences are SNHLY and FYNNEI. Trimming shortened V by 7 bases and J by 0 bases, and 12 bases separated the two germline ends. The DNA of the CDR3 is TGTGCCAGCAACAGGGACGGAGCTAACTATGGCTACACCTTC. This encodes CASNRDGANYGYTF.

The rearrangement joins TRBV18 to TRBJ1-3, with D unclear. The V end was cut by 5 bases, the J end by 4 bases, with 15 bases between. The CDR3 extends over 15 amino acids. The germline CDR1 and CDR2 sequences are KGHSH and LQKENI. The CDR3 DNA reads TGTGCCAGCTCAAGATCTAAGTTCTGGGGAAACACCATATATTTT. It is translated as CASSRSKFWGNTIYF.

The CDR3 loop is CASSFSPTEVWSPLHF. The CDR3 DNA reads TGTGCCAGCAGCTTCAGCCCTACCGAGGTATGGTCACCCCTCCACTTT. This sequence joins TRBV11-3 and TRBJ1-6; D is undetermined. Germline V gives CDR1 SGHNT, CDR2 YENEEA. There are 16 residues in the CDR3. Trimming shortened V by 3 bases and J by 10 bases, and 19 bases separated the two germline ends. The variable domain in full, with the rest retrieved from reference TRBV11-3 and TRBJ1-6, is EAGVVQSPRYKIIEKKQPVAFWCNPISGHNTLYWYLQNLGQGPELLIRYENEEAVDDSQLPKDRFSAERLKGVDSTLKIQPAELGDSAVYLCASSFSPTEVWSPLHFGNGTRLTVT.

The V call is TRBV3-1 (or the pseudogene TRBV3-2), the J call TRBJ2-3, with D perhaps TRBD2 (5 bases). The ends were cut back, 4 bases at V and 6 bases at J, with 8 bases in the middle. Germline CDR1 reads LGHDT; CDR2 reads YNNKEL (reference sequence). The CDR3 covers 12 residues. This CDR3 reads CASSLRGDTQYF. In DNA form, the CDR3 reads TGTGCCAGCAGCCTTCGAGGGGATACGCAGTATTTT.

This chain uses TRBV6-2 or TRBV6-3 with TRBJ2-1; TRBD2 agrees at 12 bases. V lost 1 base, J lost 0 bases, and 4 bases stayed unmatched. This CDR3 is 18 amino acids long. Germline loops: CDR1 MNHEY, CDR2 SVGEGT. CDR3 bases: TGTGCCAGCAGTTACTTCGGACTAGCGGGGAACTCCTACAATGAGCAGTTCTTC. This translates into CASSYFGLAGNSYNEQFF.

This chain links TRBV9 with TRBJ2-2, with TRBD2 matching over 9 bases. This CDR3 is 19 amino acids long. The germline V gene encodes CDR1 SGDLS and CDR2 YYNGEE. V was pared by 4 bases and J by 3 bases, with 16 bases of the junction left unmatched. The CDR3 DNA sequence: TGTGCCAGCAGCCTTTCCAGGGTTTCAGCGGGGGGCTACACCGGGGAGCTGTTTTTT. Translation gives CASSLSRVSAGGYTGELFF.